The 5 T cell receptor beta chains presented below share a single source sample, sequenced in a study of OX40 agonist ivuxolimab in advanced cancers. The table came from immunoSEQ multiplex PCR; TCRdb's copy has only in-frame clones and leaves some out. The sample records over 150,000 clones, under 95% being singletons. The specimen was CD4+ or CD8+ T cells sorted from blood, collected in a trial of the OX40 agonist ivuxolimab. The receptor set was obtained from an adult with an advanced solid tumor such as melanoma, head and neck, liver or kidney cancer.

This clone was seen a single time. V usage is TRBV2 and J usage is TRBJ2-2, with D perhaps TRBD1 or TRBD2 (7 bases each). Germline CDR1 SNHLY, CDR2 FYNNEI. Trimming stripped 3 bases from V and 7 bases from J, with 15 bases between. This CDR3 contains 15 residues. The CDR3 region is CASSEQGGLSGELFF. CDR3 sequence (DNA): TGTGCCAGCAGTGAGCAGGGGGGGCTTAGCGGGGAGCTGTTTTTT.

The chain combines TRBV6-5 with TRBJ2-7; a possible D gene is TRBD1 (6 bases). This CDR3 comprises 13 residues. V dropped 7 bases and J dropped 6 bases, with 16 bases sitting between them. CDR1 and CDR2 from the germline V gene are MNHEY and SVGAGI. DNA of the CDR3: TGTGCCAGCAACAAAGAACGCAGGGGCGAGCAGTACTTC. Residues: CASNKERRGEQYF.

The chain couples TRBV5-1 to TRBJ2-1; D uncertain. V lost 0 bases to trimming and J lost 6 bases, with 10 bases between them. The CDR3 contains 14 residues. Germline lookup yields CDR1 SGHRS and CDR2 YFSETQ. The CDR3 here is CASSLGGVVNEQFF. The DNA for the CDR3 is TGCGCCAGCAGCTTGGGAGGAGTTGTCAATGAGCAGTTCTTC. Full variable domain (missing parts from reference TRBV5-1 and TRBJ2-1): KAGVTQTPRYLIKTRGQQVTLSCSPISGHRSVSWYQQTPGQGLQFLFEYFSETQRNKGNFPGRFSGRQFSNSRSEMNVSTLELGDSALYLCASSLGGVVNEQFFGPGTRLTVL.

The chain has TRBV19 and TRBJ2-7; TRBD1 aligns across 7 bases. The V segment lost 3 bases and the J segment 0 bases; nucleotides outside the gene matches: 5. Germline V gene sequence: CDR1 LNHDA, CDR2 SQIVND (reference sequence). This CDR3 has 15 residues. The CDR3 sequence is CASSMGQGVSYEQYF. CDR3 in DNA: TGTGCCAGTAGTATGGGGCAGGGGGTCTCCTACGAGCAGTACTTC. Full variable domain (remainder filled in from reference TRBV19 and TRBJ2-7): DGGITQSPKYLFRKEGQNVTLSCEQNLNHDAMYWYRQDPGQGLRLIYYSQIVNDFQKGDIAEGYSVSREKKESFPLTVTSAQKNPTAFYLCASSMGQGVSYEQYFGPGTRLTVT.

This chain connects TRBV19 to TRBJ1-1; 7 positions match TRBD1. Germline values: CDR1 LNHDA, CDR2 SQIVND (reference sequence). This CDR3 is built from 13 residues. V was clipped by 6 bases and J by 3 bases; unmatched bases: 4. In nucleotides, the CDR3 is TGTGCCAGTAGGTTGGGACAGTACACTGAAGCTTTCTTT. Translated: CASRLGQYTEAFF.